This TCR beta chain came from a study of blood T cell repertoires in COVID-19. In the study's own analysis: Quantification of nucleated cells was approximated via reference gene primer amplification. Repertoires were generated with immunoSEQ multiplex PCR, while TCRdb's copy carries only in-frame clones and drops some. V and J calls and clone size come straight from that table; D and trimming were deduced from the DNA. Of fewer than 600,000 clones in the sample, 89% were seen once. CDR1 and CDR2 (germline): SGHAT, FQNNGV. V was pared by 3 bases and J by 0 bases, with 8 bases between. CDR3 length: 14 residues.

This TCR came from a man younger than 30 with COVID-19, enrolled during active disease. V is TRBV11-2 and J is TRBJ1-2; no clear D. Material: peripheral blood. The CDR3 DNA reads as TGTGCCAGCAGCTTCGGTCCTTCTAACTATGGCTACACCTTC. Protein sequence: CASSFGPSNYGYTF. Filled out from reference TRBV11-2 and TRBJ1-2, the complete variable domain reads EAGVAQSPRYKIIEKRQSVAFWCNPISGHATLYWYQQILGQGPKLLIQFQNNGVVDDSQLPKDRFSAERLKGVDSTLKIQPAKLEDSAVYLCASSFGPSNYGYTFGSGTRLTVV.